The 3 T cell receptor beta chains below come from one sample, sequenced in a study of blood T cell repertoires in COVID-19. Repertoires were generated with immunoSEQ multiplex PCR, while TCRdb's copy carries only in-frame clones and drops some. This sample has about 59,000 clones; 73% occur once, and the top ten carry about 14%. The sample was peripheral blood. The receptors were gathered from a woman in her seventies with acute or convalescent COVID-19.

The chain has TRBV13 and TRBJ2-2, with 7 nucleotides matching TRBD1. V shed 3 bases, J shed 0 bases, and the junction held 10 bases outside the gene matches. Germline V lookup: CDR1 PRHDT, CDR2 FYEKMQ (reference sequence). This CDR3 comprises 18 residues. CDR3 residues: CASSFWVDRDPNTGELFF. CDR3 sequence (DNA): TGTGCCAGCAGCTTTTGGGTCGACAGGGACCCGAACACCGGGGAGCTGTTTTTT.

The CDR3 region has the DNA TGTGCCAGCAGTACGGACAGGGGGAATCAGCCCCAGCATTTT. The encoded protein is CASSTDRGNQPQHF. The chain has TRBV2 and TRBJ1-5; 10 bases match TRBD1. Trimming at V came to 5 bases and at J to 4 bases, leaving 2 bases not matched to a gene. CDR1 SNHLY and CDR2 FYNNEI come from the germline V gene. This CDR3 has 14 amino acids.

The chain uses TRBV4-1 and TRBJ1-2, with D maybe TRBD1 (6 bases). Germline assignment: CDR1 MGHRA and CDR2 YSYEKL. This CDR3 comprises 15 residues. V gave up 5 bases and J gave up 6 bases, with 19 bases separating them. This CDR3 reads CASSSVTGKKHGYTF. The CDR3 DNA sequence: TGCGCCAGCAGCTCGGTCACAGGGAAGAAGCATGGCTACACCTTC.